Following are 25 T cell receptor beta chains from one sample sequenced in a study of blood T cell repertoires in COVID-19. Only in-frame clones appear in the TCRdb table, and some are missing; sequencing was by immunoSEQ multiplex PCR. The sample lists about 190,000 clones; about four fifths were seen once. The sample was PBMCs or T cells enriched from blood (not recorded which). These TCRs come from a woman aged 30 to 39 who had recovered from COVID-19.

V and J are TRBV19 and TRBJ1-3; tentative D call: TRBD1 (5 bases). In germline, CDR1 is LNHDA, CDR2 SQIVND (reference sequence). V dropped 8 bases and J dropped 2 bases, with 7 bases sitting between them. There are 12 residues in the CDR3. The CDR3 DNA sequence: TGTGCCAGTCTAGGGGCTGGAAACACCATATATTTT. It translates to CASLGAGNTIYF.

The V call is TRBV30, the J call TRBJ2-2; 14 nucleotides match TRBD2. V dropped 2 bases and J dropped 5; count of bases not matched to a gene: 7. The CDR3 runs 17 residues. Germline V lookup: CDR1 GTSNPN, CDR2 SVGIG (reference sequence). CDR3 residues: CAWSPGTSGRKTGELFF. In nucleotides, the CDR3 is TGTGCCTGGAGTCCCGGGACTAGCGGGAGAAAAACCGGGGAGCTGTTTTTT.

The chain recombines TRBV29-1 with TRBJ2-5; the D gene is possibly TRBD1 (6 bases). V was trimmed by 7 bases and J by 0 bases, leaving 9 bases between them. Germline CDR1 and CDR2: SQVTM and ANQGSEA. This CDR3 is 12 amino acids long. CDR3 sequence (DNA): TGCAGCGGCCAGGGGTACCAAGAGACCCAGTACTTC. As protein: CSGQGYQETQYF.

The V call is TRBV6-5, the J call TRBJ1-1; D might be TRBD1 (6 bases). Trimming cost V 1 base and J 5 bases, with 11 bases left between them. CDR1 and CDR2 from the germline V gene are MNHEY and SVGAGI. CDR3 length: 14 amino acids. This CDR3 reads CASSYWGGETEAFF. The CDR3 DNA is TGTGCCAGCAGTTACTGGGGGGGCGAAACTGAAGCTTTCTTT.

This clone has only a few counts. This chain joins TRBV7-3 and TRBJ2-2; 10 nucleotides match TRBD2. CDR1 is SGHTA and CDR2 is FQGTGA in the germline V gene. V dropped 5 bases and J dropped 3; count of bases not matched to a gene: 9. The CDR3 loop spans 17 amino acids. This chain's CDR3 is CASSQASGSFYTGELFF. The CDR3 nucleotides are TGTGCCAGCAGCCAAGCTAGCGGGAGTTTTTACACCGGGGAGCTGTTTTTT.

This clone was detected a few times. DNA for the CDR3: TGTGCCAGCAGCTATAGTGGGAACACCGGGGAGCTGTTTTTT. Translated: CASSYSGNTGELFF. J is TRBJ2-2 and V is TRBV7-9; unclear D gene. Germline V gene lookup returns CDR1 SEHNR and CDR2 FQNEAQ (reference sequence). Trimming removed 4 bases at V and 1 base at J, with 7 bases between. CDR3 length: 14 amino acids. The variable domain in full, with the rest retrieved from reference TRBV7-9 and TRBJ2-2, is DTGVSQNPRHKITKRGQNVTFRCDPISEHNRLYWYRQTLGQGPEFLTYFQNEAQLEKSRLLSDRFSAERPKGSFSTLEIQRTEQGDSAMYLCASSYSGNTGELFFGEGSRLTVL.

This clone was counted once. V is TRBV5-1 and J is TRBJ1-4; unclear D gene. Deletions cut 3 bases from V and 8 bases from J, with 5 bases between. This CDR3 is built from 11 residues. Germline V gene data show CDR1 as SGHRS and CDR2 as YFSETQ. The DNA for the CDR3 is TGCGCCAGCAGCTACTCCGAAAAACTGTTTTTT. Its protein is CASSYSEKLFF.

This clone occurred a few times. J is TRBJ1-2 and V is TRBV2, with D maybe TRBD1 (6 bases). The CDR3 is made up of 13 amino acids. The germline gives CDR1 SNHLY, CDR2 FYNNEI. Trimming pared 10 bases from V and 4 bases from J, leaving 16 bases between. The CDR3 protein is CATQGGVSYGYTF. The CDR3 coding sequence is TGTGCCACACAGGGTGGTGTTTCCTATGGCTACACCTTC.

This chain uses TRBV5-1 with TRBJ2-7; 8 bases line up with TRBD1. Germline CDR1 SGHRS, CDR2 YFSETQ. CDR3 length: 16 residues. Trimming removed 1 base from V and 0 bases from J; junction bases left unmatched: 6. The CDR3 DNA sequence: TGCGCCAGCAGCTTGACCGGGACAGGCCACTCCTACGAGCAGTACTTC. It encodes CASSLTGTGHSYEQYF.

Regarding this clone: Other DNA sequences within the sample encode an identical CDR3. CDR3 in amino acids: CASSTRQAYEQYF. Written as DNA, the CDR3 is TGTGCCAGCAGTACTCGACAGGCCTACGAGCAGTACTTC. J is TRBJ2-7 and V is TRBV12-3 or TRBV12-4, with D possibly matching TRBD1 (6 bases). Trimming left V 5 bases short and J 2 bases short, with 10 bases between. The CDR3 contains 13 residues.

CDR3 amino acids: CASWWGGGKVWSNEQFF. In DNA, the CDR3 is TGCGCCAGCTGGTGGGGCGGTGGGAAGGTTTGGAGCAATGAGCAGTTCTTC. The V gene is TRBV5-1, the J gene TRBJ2-1; tentative D call: TRBD1 (5 bases). CDR3 size: 17 residues. Per germline, CDR1 SGHRS and CDR2 YFSETQ. With 7 bases removed from V and 6 bases from J, the gap between germline ends came to 26 bases.

In nucleotides, the CDR3 is TGTGCCACCAGCAGAGATAGGGACAGCTCTGGGGCCAACGTCCTGACTTTC. Amino acid sequence: CATSRDRDSSGANVLTF. This sequence joins TRBV15 and TRBJ2-6; TRBD1 agrees at 7 bases. The CDR3 contains 17 residues. CDR1 and CDR2 (germline): LNHNV, YYDKDF (reference sequence). V shed 0 bases and J 0 bases; nucleotides not matched to a gene: 2. Full variable domain (missing parts from reference TRBV15 and TRBJ2-6): DAMVIQNPRYQVTQFGKPVTLSCSQTLNHNVMYWYQQKSSQAPKLLFHYYDKDFNNEADTPDNFQSRRPNTSFCFLDIRSPGLGDTAMYLCATSRDRDSSGANVLTFGAGSRLTVL.

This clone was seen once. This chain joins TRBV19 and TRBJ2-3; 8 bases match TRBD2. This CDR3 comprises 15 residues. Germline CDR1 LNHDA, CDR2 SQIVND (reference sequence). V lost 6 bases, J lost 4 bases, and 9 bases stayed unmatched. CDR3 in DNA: TGTGCCAGTAGACCGGGACTAGAGGCTCCAGATACGCAGTATTTT. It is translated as CASRPGLEAPDTQYF.

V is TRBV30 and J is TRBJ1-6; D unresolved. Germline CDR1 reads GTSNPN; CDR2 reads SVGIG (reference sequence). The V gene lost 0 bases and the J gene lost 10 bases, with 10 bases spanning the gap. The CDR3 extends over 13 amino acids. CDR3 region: CAWSVRGRSPLHF. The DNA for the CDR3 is TGTGCCTGGAGTGTACGAGGAAGGTCACCCCTCCACTTT. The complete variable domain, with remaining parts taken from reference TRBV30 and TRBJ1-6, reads SQTIHQWPATLVQPVGSPLSLECTVEGTSNPNLYWYRQAAGRGLQLLFYSVGIGQISSEVPQNLSASRPQDRQFILSSKKLLLSDSGFYLCAWSVRGRSPLHFGNGTRLTVT.

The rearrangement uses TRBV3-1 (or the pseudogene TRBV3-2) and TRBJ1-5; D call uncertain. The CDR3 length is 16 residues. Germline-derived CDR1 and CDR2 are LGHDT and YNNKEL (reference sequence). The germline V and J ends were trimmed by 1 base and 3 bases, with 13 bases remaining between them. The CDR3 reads CASSQGGKKSNQPQHF. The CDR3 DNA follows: TGTGCCAGCAGCCAAGGAGGGAAGAAATCCAATCAGCCCCAGCATTTT.

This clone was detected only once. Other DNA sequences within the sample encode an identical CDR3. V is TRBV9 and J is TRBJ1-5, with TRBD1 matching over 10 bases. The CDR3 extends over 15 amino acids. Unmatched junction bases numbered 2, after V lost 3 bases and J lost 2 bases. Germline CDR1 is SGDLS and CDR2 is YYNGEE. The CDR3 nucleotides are TGTGCCAGCAGCGCCGGGACAGGGGGCAATCAGCCCCAGCATTTT. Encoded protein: CASSAGTGGNQPQHF.

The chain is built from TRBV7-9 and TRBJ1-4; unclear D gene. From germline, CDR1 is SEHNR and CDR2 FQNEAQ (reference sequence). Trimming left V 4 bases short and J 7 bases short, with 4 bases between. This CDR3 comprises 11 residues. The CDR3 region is CASSYGEKLFF. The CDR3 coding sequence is TGTGCCAGCAGCTACGGTGAAAAACTGTTTTTT.

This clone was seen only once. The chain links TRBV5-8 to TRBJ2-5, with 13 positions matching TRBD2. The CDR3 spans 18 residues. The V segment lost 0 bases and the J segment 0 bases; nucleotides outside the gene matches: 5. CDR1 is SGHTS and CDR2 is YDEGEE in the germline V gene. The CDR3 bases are TGTGCCAGCAGCTTGGGACTAGCGGGGGGAAGGTACCAAGAGACCCAGTACTTC. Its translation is CASSLGLAGGRYQETQYF. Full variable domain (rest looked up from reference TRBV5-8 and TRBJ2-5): EAGVTQSPTHLIKTRGQQATLRCSPISGHTSVYWYQQALGLGLQFLLWYDEGEERNRGNFPPRFSGRQFPNYSSELNVNALELEDSALYLCASSLGLAGGRYQETQYFGPGTRLLVL.

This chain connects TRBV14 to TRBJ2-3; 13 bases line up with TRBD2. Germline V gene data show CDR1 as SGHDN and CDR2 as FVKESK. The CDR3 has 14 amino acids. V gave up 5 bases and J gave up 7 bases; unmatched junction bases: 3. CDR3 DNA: TGTGCCAGCAGCATCGGGACTAGCGGGAATACGCAGTATTTT. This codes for CASSIGTSGNTQYF.

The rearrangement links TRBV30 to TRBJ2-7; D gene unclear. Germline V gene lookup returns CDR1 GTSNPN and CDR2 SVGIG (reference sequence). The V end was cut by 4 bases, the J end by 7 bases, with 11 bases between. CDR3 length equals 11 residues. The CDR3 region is CAWTSRSEQYF. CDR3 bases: TGTGCCTGGACTTCGCGTTCGGAGCAGTACTTC. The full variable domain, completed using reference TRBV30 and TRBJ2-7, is SQTIHQWPATLVQPVGSPLSLECTVEGTSNPNLYWYRQAAGRGLQLLFYSVGIGQISSEVPQNLSASRPQDRQFILSSKKLLLSDSGFYLCAWTSRSEQYFGPGTRLTVT.

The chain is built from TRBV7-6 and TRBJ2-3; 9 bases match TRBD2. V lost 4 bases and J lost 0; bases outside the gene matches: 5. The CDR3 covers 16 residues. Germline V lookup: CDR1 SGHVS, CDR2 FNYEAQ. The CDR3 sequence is CASSSSLAGSTDTQYF. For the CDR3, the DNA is TGTGCCAGCAGCTCGTCACTAGCGGGTAGCACAGATACGCAGTATTTT.

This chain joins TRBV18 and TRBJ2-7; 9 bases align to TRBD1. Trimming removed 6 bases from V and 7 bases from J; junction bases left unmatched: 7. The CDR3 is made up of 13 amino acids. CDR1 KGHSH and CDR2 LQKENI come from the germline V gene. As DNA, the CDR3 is TGTGCCAGCTCGCAGGACAGGGGTGGGGAGCAGTACTTC. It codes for CASSQDRGGEQYF.

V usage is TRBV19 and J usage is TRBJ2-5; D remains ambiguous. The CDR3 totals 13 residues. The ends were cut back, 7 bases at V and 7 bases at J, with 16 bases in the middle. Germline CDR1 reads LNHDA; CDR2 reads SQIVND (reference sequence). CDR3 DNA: TGTGCCAGTATCGATCTTAACTCATGGACCCAGTACTTC. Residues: CASIDLNSWTQYF.

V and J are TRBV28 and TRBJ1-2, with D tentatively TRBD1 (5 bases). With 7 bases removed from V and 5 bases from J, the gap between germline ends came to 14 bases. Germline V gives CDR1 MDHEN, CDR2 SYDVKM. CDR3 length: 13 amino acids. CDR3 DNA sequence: TGTGCCAGCAACGTCGAAGGGGCGTATGGCTACACCTTC. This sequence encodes CASNVEGAYGYTF.

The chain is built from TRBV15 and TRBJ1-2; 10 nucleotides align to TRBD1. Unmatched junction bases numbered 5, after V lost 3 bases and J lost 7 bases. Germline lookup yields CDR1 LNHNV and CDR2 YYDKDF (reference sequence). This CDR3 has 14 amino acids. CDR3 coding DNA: TGTGCCACCAGCAGTAAAGGGACAGGGGTTGGCTACACCTTC. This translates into CATSSKGTGVGYTF.